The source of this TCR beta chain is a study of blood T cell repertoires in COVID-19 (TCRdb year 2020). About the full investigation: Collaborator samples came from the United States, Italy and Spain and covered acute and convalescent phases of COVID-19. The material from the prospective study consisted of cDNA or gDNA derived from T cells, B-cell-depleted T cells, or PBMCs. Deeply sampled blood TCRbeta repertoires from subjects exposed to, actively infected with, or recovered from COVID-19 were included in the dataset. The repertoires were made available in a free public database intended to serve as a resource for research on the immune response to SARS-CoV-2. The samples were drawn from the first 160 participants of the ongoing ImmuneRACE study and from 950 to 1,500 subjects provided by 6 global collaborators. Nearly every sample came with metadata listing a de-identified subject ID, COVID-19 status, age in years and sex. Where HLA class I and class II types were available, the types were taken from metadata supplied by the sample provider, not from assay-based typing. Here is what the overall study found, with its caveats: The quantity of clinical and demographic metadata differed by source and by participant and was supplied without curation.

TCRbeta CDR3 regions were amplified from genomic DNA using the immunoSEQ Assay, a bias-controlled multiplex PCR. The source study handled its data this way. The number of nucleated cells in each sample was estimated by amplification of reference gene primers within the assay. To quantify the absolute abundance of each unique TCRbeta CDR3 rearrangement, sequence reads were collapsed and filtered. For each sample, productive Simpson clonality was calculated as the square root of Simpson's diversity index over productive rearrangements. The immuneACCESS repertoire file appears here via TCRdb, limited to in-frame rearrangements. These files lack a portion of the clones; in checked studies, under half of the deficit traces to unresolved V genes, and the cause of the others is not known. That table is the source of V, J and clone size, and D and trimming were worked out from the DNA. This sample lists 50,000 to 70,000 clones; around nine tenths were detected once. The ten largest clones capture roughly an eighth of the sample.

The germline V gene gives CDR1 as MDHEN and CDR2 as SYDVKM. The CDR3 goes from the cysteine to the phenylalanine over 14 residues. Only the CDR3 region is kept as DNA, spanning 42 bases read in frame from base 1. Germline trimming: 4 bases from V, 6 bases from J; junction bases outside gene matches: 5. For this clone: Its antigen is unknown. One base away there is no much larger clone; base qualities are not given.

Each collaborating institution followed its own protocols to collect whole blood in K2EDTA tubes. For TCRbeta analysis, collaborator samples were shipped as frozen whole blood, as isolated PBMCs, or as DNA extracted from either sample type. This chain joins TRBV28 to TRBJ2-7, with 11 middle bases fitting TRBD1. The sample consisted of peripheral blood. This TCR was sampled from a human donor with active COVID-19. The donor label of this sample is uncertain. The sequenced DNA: TGTGCCAGCAGTTACGGGACAGGGGGAGGCGAGCAGTACTTC. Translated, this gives CASSYGTGGGEQYF.